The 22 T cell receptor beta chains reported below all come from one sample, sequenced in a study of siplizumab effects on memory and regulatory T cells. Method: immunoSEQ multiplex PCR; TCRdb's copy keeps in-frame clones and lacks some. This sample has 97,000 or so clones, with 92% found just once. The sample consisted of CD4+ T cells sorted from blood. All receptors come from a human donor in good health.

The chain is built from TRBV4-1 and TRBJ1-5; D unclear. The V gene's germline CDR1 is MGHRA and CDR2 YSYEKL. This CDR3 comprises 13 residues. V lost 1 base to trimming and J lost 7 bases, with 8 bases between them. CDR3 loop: CASSQVVLQPQHF. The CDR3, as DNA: TGCGCCAGCAGCCAAGTTGTGTTGCAGCCCCAGCATTTT.

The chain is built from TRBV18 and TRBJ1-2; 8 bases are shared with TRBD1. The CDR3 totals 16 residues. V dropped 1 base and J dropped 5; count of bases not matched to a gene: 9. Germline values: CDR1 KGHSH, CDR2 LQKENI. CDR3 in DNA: TGTGCCAGCTCACCACGGACAGGGAGAAGCGAGTATGGCTACACCTTC. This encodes CASSPRTGRSEYGYTF.

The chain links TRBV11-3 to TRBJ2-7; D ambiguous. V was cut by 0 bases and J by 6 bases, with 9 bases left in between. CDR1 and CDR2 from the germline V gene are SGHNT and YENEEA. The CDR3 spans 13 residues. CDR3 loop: CASSLDLSTEQYF. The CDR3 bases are TGTGCCAGCAGCTTAGATCTAAGTACCGAGCAGTACTTC.

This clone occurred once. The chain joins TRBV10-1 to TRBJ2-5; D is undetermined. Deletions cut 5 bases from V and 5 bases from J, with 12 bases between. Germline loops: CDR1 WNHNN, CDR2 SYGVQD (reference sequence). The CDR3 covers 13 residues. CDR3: CASSTGPSETQYF. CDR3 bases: TGCGCCAGCAGTACCGGGCCAAGCGAGACCCAGTACTTC.

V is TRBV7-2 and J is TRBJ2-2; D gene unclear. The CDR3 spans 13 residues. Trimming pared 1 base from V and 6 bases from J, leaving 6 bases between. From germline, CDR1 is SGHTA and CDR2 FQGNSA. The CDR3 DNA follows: TGTGCCAGCAGCTTAGTCCCGGCCGGGGAGCTGTTTTTT. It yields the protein CASSLVPAGELFF.

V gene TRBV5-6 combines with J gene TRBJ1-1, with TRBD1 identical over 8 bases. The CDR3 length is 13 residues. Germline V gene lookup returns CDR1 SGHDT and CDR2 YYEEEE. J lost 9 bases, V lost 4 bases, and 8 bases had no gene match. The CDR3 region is CASSGDRGGKAFF. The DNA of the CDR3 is TGTGCCAGCAGCGGCGACAGGGGTGGGAAAGCTTTCTTT.

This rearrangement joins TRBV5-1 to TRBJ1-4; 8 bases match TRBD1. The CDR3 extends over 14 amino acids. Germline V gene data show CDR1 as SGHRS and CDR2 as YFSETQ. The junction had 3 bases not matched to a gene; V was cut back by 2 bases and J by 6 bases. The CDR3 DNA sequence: TGCGCCAGCAGCTTCGGACAGGGTGATGAAAAACTGTTTTTT. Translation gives CASSFGQGDEKLFF.

In DNA form, the CDR3 reads TGTGCCAGCAGTTACTCAAGGGGAAGCACTGAAGCTTTCTTT. It specifies CASSYSRGSTEAFF. The chain recombines TRBV6-5 with TRBJ1-1, with D perhaps matching TRBD1 (5 bases). From germline, CDR1 is MNHEY and CDR2 SVGAGI. The V and J ends lost 0 bases and 4 bases respectively, with 9 bases between them. The CDR3 has 14 amino acids.

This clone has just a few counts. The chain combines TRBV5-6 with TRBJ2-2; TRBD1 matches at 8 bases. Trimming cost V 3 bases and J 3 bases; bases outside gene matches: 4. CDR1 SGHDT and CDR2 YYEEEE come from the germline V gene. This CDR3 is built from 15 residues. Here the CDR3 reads CASSWAGGYTGELFF. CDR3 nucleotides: TGTGCCAGCAGCTGGGCAGGGGGCTACACCGGGGAGCTGTTTTTT.

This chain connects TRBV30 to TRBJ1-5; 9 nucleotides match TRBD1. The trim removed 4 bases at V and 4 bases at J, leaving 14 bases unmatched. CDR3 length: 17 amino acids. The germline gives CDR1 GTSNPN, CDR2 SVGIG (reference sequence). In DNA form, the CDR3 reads TGTGCCTGGACCAACCCCTCCGGGGACAGGGTGAATCAGCCCCAGCATTTT. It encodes CAWTNPSGDRVNQPQHF.

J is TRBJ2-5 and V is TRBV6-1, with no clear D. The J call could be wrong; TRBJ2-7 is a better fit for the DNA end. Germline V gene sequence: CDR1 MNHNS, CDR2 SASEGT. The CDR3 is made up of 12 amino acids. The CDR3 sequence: CASQIGSYEQYF. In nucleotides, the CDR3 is TGTGCCAGCCAGATCGGGTCCTACGAGCAGTACTTC.

CDR3 sequence (DNA): TGTGCCAGCACCCAGGGGGGGAGGGCCCTTGGCGGGGAGCTGTTTTTT. It yields the protein CASTQGGRALGGELFF. The rearrangement uses TRBV4-2 and TRBJ2-2, with D perhaps TRBD1 or TRBD2 (7 bases each). V was shortened by 7 bases and J by 7 bases, with 22 bases between the two germline ends. Germline V lookup: CDR1 LGHNA, CDR2 YNFKEQ. The CDR3 totals 16 residues.

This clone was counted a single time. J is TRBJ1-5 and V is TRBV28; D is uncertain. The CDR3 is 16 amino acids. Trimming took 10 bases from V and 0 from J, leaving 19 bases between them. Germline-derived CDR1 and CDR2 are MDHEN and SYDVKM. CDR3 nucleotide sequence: TGTGCCACCACCGGACTTAGTTTCAATAGCAATCAGCCCCAGCATTTT. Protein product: CATTGLSFNSNQPQHF. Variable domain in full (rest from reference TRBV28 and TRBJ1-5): DVKVTQSSRYLVKRTGEKVFLECVQDMDHENMFWYRQDPGLGLRLIYFSYDVKMKEKGDIPEGYSVSREKKERFSLILESASTNQTSMYLCATTGLSFNSNQPQHFGDGTRLSIL.

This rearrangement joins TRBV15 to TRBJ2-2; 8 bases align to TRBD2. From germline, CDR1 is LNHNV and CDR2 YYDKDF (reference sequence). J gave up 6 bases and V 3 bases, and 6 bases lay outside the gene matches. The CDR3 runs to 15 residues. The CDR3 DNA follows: TGTGCCACCAGCAGGGACCTAGCGGGTGCCGGGGAGCTGTTTTTT. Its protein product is CATSRDLAGAGELFF.

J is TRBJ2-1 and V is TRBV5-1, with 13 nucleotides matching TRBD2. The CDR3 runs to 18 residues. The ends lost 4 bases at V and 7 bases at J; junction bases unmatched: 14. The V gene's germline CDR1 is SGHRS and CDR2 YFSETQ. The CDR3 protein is CASSNVRPGTSGINEQFF. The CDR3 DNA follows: TGCGCCAGCAGCAATGTCAGACCCGGGACTAGCGGGATTAATGAGCAGTTCTTC.

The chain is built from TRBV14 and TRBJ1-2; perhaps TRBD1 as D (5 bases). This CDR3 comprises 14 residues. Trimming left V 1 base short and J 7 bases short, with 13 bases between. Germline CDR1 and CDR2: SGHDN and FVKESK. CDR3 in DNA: TGTGCCAGCAGCCAAGCTGGGGGAACGCTTGGCTACACCTTC. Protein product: CASSQAGGTLGYTF.

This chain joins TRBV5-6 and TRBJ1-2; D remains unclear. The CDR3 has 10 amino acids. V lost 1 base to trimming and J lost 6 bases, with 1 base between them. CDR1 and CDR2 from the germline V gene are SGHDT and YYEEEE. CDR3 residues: CASSLNGYTF. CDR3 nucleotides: TGTGCCAGCAGCTTGAATGGCTACACCTTC.

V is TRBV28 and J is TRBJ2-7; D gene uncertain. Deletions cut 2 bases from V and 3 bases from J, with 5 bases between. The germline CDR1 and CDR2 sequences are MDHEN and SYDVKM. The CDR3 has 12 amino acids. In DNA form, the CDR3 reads TGTGCCAGCAGTTTAACGGTCTACGAGCAGTACTTC. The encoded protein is CASSLTVYEQYF. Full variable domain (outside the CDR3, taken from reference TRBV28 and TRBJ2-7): DVKVTQSSRYLVKRTGEKVFLECVQDMDHENMFWYRQDPGLGLRLIYFSYDVKMKEKGDIPEGYSVSREKKERFSLILESASTNQTSMYLCASSLTVYEQYFGPGTRLTVT.

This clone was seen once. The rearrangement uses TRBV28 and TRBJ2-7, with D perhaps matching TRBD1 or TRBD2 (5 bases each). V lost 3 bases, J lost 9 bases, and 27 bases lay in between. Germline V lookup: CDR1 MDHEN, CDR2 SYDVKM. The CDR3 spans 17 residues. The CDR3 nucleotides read TGTGCCAGCAGTTTGCCCTCTGGGGTGGGACGATCTCTTGCGCAGTACTTC. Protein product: CASSLPSGVGRSLAQYF.

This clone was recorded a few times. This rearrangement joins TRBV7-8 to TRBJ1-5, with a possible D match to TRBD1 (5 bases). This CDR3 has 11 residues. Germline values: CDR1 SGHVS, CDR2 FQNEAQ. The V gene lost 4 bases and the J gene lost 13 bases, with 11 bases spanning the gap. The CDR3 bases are TGTGCCAGCAGCTCAGGACGGACACAGCATTTT. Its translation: CASSSGRTQHF.

The CDR3, as DNA: TGTGCCAGCAGCTTAGCTGGCGGGAGTAGACGATACAATGAGCAGTTCTTC. Translating it yields CASSLAGGSRRYNEQFF. The genes are TRBV7-8 and TRBJ2-1; 7 nucleotides match TRBD2. The CDR3 totals 17 residues. The V and J ends lost 0 bases and 4 bases, in that order; junction bases with no gene match: 9. Germline V gene sequence: CDR1 SGHVS, CDR2 FQNEAQ.

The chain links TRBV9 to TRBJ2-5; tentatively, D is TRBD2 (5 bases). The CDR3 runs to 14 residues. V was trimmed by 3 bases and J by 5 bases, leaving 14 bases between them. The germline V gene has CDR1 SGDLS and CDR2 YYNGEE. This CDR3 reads CASSAPSGYETQYF. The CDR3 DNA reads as TGTGCCAGCAGCGCCCCGAGCGGCTACGAGACCCAGTACTTC.